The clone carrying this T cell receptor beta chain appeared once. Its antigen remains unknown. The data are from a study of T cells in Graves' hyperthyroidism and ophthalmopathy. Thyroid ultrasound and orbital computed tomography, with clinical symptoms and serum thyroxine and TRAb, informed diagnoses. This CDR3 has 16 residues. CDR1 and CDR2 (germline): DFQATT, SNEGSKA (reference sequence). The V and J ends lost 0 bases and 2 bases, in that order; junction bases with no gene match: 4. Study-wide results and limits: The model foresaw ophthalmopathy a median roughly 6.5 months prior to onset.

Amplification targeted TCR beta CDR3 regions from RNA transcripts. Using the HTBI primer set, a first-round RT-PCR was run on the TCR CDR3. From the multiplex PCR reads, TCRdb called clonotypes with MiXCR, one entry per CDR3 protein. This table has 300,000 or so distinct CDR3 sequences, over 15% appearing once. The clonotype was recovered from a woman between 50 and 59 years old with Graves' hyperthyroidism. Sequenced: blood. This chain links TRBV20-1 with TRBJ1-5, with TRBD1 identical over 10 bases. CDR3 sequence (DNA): TGCAGTGCTAGAGATAGTGGACAGGGGGGCAATCAGCCCCAGCATTTT. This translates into CSARDSGQGGNQPQHF.